One T cell receptor beta chain is described in this entry. Germline V gene data show CDR1 as MDHEN and CDR2 as SYDVKM. The CDR3 loop spans 12 amino acids. The ends lost 6 bases at V and 11 bases at J; junction bases unmatched: 9. Primed by a sample-barcoded 5' primer and a J-beta primer mix, a second PCR proceeded for about 6 to 11 cycles. Samples each returned at least 3 million CDR3-containing paired-end reads. From the 5' RACE reads, TCRdb called clonotypes with MiXCR, one entry per CDR3 protein. The sample carries about 650,000 distinct CDR3 sequences, 45% to 60% recorded once. The source of the sample is a study of blood T cells in healthy people across ages.

What was sequenced was blood. This clonotype was obtained from a woman older than 75 in good health. This rearrangement joins TRBV28 to TRBJ2-5; 7 nucleotides match TRBD2. The CDR3 DNA is TGTGCCAGCAGAAAGTCGGCGGGGGAGCAGTACTTC. Its translation is CASRKSAGEQYF.